One and the same sample provided the 18 T cell receptor beta chains below, sequenced in a study of T cell clonotyping in hematopoietic cell transplantation. Some clones are missing from TCRdb's copy, which holds only in-frame ones; the method was immunoSEQ multiplex PCR. The table has around 11,000 clones, roughly 90% seen once. Time point of the sample: recipient sample about 28 days before transplant, after cytoreduction. This specimen consisted of peripheral blood mononuclear cells, obtained before stem cell transplant. These receptors all come from a woman aged 40 to 50 with acute myeloid leukemia. Some clones in this sample may be carry-over from other donors' samples.

The gene calls are TRBV4-1 and TRBJ1-2; 7 nucleotides agree with TRBD1. Losses at the gene ends were 3 bases for V and 2 bases for J; bases not matched to a gene: 6. Per the germline V gene, CDR1 is MGHRA and CDR2 is YSYEKL. The CDR3 covers 15 residues. CDR3 nucleotide sequence: TGCGCCAGCAGCCACCAAAAGGGACAGAACTATGGCTACACCTTC. It codes for CASSHQKGQNYGYTF.

This chain connects TRBV19 to TRBJ1-1; 8 bases line up with TRBD1. V was clipped by 4 bases and J by 4 bases; unmatched bases: 8. This CDR3 has 15 amino acids. The germline V gene has CDR1 LNHDA and CDR2 SQIVND (reference sequence). The CDR3 coding sequence is TGTGCCAGTAGTAAAAGGACAGGGAGTTCCACTGAAGCTTTCTTT. Amino acids: CASSKRTGSSTEAFF.

V is TRBV28 and J is TRBJ2-7, with TRBD1 as a possible D gene (6 bases). V was shortened by 3 bases and J by 3 bases, with 12 bases between the two germline ends. The CDR3 totals 14 residues. Germline assignment: CDR1 MDHEN and CDR2 SYDVKM. The DNA for the CDR3 is TGTGCCAGCAGTTTTGGACAGAAAGGCTACGAGCAGTACTTC. Its protein product is CASSFGQKGYEQYF.

CDR3 in amino acids: CASSPYQGNYGYTF. The CDR3 DNA reads as TGCGCCAGCAGCCCCTATCAGGGCAACTATGGCTACACCTTC. The chain couples TRBV5-1 to TRBJ1-2, with a weak D call TRBD1 (5 bases). The CDR3 sequence is 14 residues long. Germline CDR1 is SGHRS and CDR2 is YFSETQ. The ends were cut back, 4 bases at V and 2 bases at J, with 12 bases in the middle.

This clone was counted once. The V gene is TRBV19, the J gene TRBJ2-7; 9 bases match TRBD1. CDR3 length: 14 residues. Germline CDR1 reads LNHDA; CDR2 reads SQIVND (reference sequence). V lost 5 bases and J lost 6; bases outside the gene matches: 8. The CDR3, as DNA: TGTGCCAGTAGTCCCGGGACAGGGTCGGGCGAGCAGTACTTC. Amino acids: CASSPGTGSGEQYF.

V usage is TRBV6-5 and J usage is TRBJ1-2; possible D gene TRBD1, 6 bases. Per germline, CDR1 MNHEY and CDR2 SVGAGI. The CDR3 consists of 15 residues. V was shortened by 7 bases and J by 8 bases, with 23 bases between the two germline ends. CDR3 bases: TGTGCCAGCAAGTTTGGGACCACAGGGTCGTCGGGCTACACCTTC. Protein sequence: CASKFGTTGSSGYTF.

J is TRBJ2-7 and V is TRBV11-2; possibly TRBD2 for D (5 bases). The CDR3 is 17 amino acids. V lost 3 bases and J 5 bases, leaving 23 bases between the germline ends. CDR1 and CDR2 from the germline V gene are SGHAT and FQNNGV. The CDR3 DNA sequence: TGTGCCAGCAGCTTTGGAATGAGCGGTGGGAGTGGAGACGAGCAGTACTTC. Its translation: CASSFGMSGGSGDEQYF. Looking up the rest from reference TRBV11-2 and TRBJ2-7 gives the full variable domain: EAGVAQSPRYKIIEKRQSVAFWCNPISGHATLYWYQQILGQGPKLLIQFQNNGVVDDSQLPKDRFSAERLKGVDSTLKIQPAKLEDSAVYLCASSFGMSGGSGDEQYFGPGTRLTVT.

This chain joins TRBV7-9 and TRBJ2-5; 10 nucleotides match TRBD2. Losses at the gene ends were 4 bases for V and 3 bases for J; bases not matched to a gene: 5. This CDR3 has 15 amino acids. In germline, CDR1 is SEHNR, CDR2 FQNEAQ (reference sequence). This chain's CDR3 is CASSSLAGAKETQYF. The DNA for the CDR3 is TGTGCCAGCAGCTCTCTAGCGGGAGCCAAAGAGACCCAGTACTTC. Filled out from reference TRBV7-9 and TRBJ2-5, the complete variable domain reads DTGVSQNPRHKITKRGQNVTFRCDPISEHNRLYWYRQTLGQGPEFLTYFQNEAQLEKSRLLSDRFSAERPKGSFSTLEIQRTEQGDSAMYLCASSSLAGAKETQYFGPGTRLLVL.

This chain connects TRBV11-3 to TRBJ2-7; D unresolved. The V gene's germline CDR1 is SGHNT and CDR2 YENEEA. V was shortened by 1 base and J by 1 base, with 11 bases between the two germline ends. The CDR3 consists of 15 residues. The CDR3 reads CASSLVGGSSYEQYF. The CDR3 DNA follows: TGTGCCAGCAGCTTAGTCGGCGGTTCATCCTACGAGCAGTACTTC.

The chain uses TRBV11-2 and TRBJ2-7, with TRBD1 matching 8 bases. With V trimmed by 5 bases and J by 7 bases, 16 bases remained unmatched. The CDR3 spans 16 residues. CDR1 SGHAT and CDR2 FQNNGV come from the germline V gene. In DNA form, the CDR3 reads TGTGCCAGCAGCCTCTCTCTTGGGCAGGGGGCAGGTGAGCAGTACTTC. Its protein product is CASSLSLGQGAGEQYF. The whole variable domain, remainder taken from reference TRBV11-2 and TRBJ2-7, is EAGVAQSPRYKIIEKRQSVAFWCNPISGHATLYWYQQILGQGPKLLIQFQNNGVVDDSQLPKDRFSAERLKGVDSTLKIQPAKLEDSAVYLCASSLSLGQGAGEQYFGPGTRLTVT.

The genes are TRBV30 and TRBJ2-2; possible D gene TRBD2, 6 bases. Per germline, CDR1 GTSNPN and CDR2 SVGIG (reference sequence). This CDR3 is built from 14 residues. The V and J ends lost 2 bases and 8 bases respectively, with 15 bases between them. The CDR3 reads CAWSLGLRRGELFF. CDR3 in DNA: TGTGCCTGGAGTCTGGGACTCCGACGGGGGGAGCTGTTTTTT.

CDR3 DNA: TGTGCTAGTGCCCCGGACAGGGGCTTCACTGAAGCTTTCTTT. The encoded protein is CASAPDRGFTEAFF. The rearrangement joins TRBV12-5 to TRBJ1-1; 9 nucleotides match TRBD1. The trim removed 7 bases at V and 4 bases at J, leaving 7 bases unmatched. CDR1 is LGHNT, CDR2 FRNRAP, per germline. This CDR3 spans 14 amino acids.

The V and J genes are TRBV5-1 and TRBJ1-4; 9 bases fit TRBD1. The V and J ends lost 4 bases and 5 bases, in that order; junction bases with no gene match: 9. The germline gives CDR1 SGHRS, CDR2 YFSETQ. The CDR3 covers 16 residues. The CDR3 protein is CASSLYPGTGNEKLFF. In nucleotides, the CDR3 is TGCGCCAGCAGCCTCTACCCCGGGACAGGGAATGAAAAACTGTTTTTT.

The J gene is TRBJ1-1, the V gene TRBV7-6; D ambiguous. The length of the CDR3 is 12 residues. Germline values: CDR1 SGHVS, CDR2 FNYEAQ. The V end lost 3 bases, the J end lost 5 bases, and 7 bases lay between the germline ends. The CDR3 DNA reads TGTGCCAGCAGCTTTCCCGGAACTGAAGCTTTCTTT. Translation gives CASSFPGTEAFF.

This chain joins TRBV7-9 and TRBJ2-7; D unclear. From germline, CDR1 is SEHNR and CDR2 FQNEAQ (reference sequence). V lost 6 bases to trimming and J lost 4 bases, with 19 bases between them. This CDR3 comprises 15 residues. CDR3 in amino acids: CASSGYPKNIYEQYF. In DNA form, the CDR3 reads TGTGCCAGCAGTGGCTACCCTAAGAACATATACGAGCAGTACTTC. The variable domain in full, with the rest retrieved from reference TRBV7-9 and TRBJ2-7, is DTGVSQNPRHKITKRGQNVTFRCDPISEHNRLYWYRQTLGQGPEFLTYFQNEAQLEKSRLLSDRFSAERPKGSFSTLEIQRTEQGDSAMYLCASSGYPKNIYEQYFGPGTRLTVT.

This clone has only one observation. The chain combines TRBV27 with TRBJ1-5, with D possibly matching TRBD1 (6 bases). V was pared by 5 bases and J by 1 base, with 18 bases between. Germline V lookup: CDR1 MNHEY, CDR2 SMNVEV (reference sequence). CDR3 length equals 17 residues. The CDR3 DNA follows: TGTGCCAGCAGTCCTCAGGGGACTTTACTAAGCAATCAGCCCCAGCATTTT. Translated: CASSPQGTLLSNQPQHF.

This clone rates as large. This chain uses TRBV6-1 with TRBJ2-7, with D possibly matching TRBD2 (6 bases). Per germline, CDR1 MNHNS and CDR2 SASEGT. The CDR3 runs to 13 residues. Trimming cost V 4 bases and J 3 bases, with 10 bases left between them. The CDR3 region has the DNA TGTGCCAGCAGTGGGACTACTTACTACGAGCAGTACTTC. Its translation is CASSGTTYYEQYF.

This chain links TRBV7-9 with TRBJ2-1; 7 bases map to TRBD2. The trim removed 2 bases at V and 7 bases at J, leaving 11 bases unmatched. CDR1 SEHNR and CDR2 FQNEAQ come from the germline V gene (reference sequence). This CDR3 comprises 16 residues. CDR3 nucleotides: TGTGCCAGCAGCTTAATTTCGGGACTACTCGAGAATGAGCAGTTCTTC. Translation gives CASSLISGLLENEQFF. The complete variable domain, with remaining parts taken from reference TRBV7-9 and TRBJ2-1, reads DTGVSQNPRHKITKRGQNVTFRCDPISEHNRLYWYRQTLGQGPEFLTYFQNEAQLEKSRLLSDRFSAERPKGSFSTLEIQRTEQGDSAMYLCASSLISGLLENEQFFGPGTRLTVL.